The TCR beta chain under discussion was sequenced for a study of early T cells in non-severe SARS-CoV-2 infection. TCRdb processed the 5' RACE reads anew with MiXCR; each CDR3 protein has one entry. The table records some 80,000 distinct CDR3 sequences, roughly an eighth of them present only once. This clonotype was found many times. This CDR3 contains 13 residues. The V end lost 3 bases, the J end lost 7 bases, and 12 bases lay between the germline ends. Germline values: CDR1 GTSNPN, CDR2 SVGIG (reference sequence). Specimen: whole blood. The V and J genes are TRBV30 and TRBJ1-4, with a weak D call TRBD1 (5 bases). This TCR derives from an adult who was a healthcare worker with PCR-confirmed SARS-CoV-2 infection or an uninfected control (not recorded which). CDR3 region: CAWSRDWSEKLFF. Here the CDR3 DNA reads TGTGCCTGGAGCCGGGACTGGAGTGAAAAACTGTTTTTT.